One and the same sample provided the 20 T cell receptor beta chains below, sequenced in a study of blood T cell repertoires in COVID-19. Clones were read by immunoSEQ multiplex PCR, and TCRdb kept only the in-frame ones, dropping some. This sample has some 150,000 clones, with 80% to 85% found just once. The sample consisted of PBMCs or T cells enriched from blood (not recorded which). Receptor source: a woman in her forties or fifties who had been exposed to COVID-19.

The V and J genes are TRBV19 and TRBJ1-1; 7 bases are shared with TRBD1. Germline CDR1 is LNHDA and CDR2 is SQIVND (reference sequence). The V segment lost 6 bases and the J segment 5 bases; nucleotides outside the gene matches: 9. This CDR3 is 14 amino acids long. As DNA, the CDR3 is TGTGCCAGTAGGCCCGGTCGCAGGGGGACTGAAGCTTTCTTT. Its translation: CASRPGRRGTEAFF.

J is TRBJ2-6 and V is TRBV5-4, with a weak D call TRBD2 (5 bases). Germline V gives CDR1 SGHNT, CDR2 YYREEE (reference sequence). The CDR3 length is 18 residues. V was pared by 5 bases and J by 0 bases, with 18 bases between. Here the CDR3 reads CASRRPGPRGSGANVLTF. The CDR3 nucleotides are TGTGCCAGCAGGAGGCCCGGACCCCGGGGCTCTGGGGCCAACGTCCTGACTTTC.

In this sample, this clone turned up many times. This rearrangement joins TRBV10-2 to TRBJ2-1; TRBD2 might be the D (8 bases). Trimming removed 6 bases from V and 0 bases from J, with 18 bases in between. Germline CDR1 WSHSY, CDR2 SAAADI. The CDR3 spans 17 residues. CDR3 loop: CASRVGGGGSSYNEQFF. The DNA for the CDR3 is TGCGCCAGCAGAGTAGGGGGCGGGGGGAGCTCCTACAATGAGCAGTTCTTC.

The chain joins TRBV10-3 to TRBJ2-3, with D possibly being TRBD2 (6 bases). In germline, CDR1 is ENHRY, CDR2 SYGVKD. V lost 2 bases to trimming and J lost 3 bases, with 18 bases between them. CDR3 length: 17 residues. The CDR3 DNA reads as TGTGCCATCAGTGAGACGGGTCCGGGGGTAGAGACAGATACGCAGTATTTT. Translation gives CAISETGPGVETDTQYF.

V is TRBV5-1 and J is TRBJ2-1; 11 bases are a match to TRBD2. The CDR3 is 20 amino acids. J gave up 0 bases and V 1 base, and 12 bases lay outside the gene matches. CDR1 and CDR2 from the germline V gene are SGHRS and YFSETQ. CDR3 sequence reads: CASSLTWISGRGSSYNEQFF. Written as DNA, the CDR3 is TGCGCCAGCAGCTTGACGTGGATTAGCGGGAGGGGAAGCTCCTACAATGAGCAGTTCTTC.

The rearrangement uses TRBV3-1 (or the pseudogene TRBV3-2) and TRBJ2-5; D unresolved. Trimming took 2 bases from V and 3 from J, leaving 16 bases between them. The CDR3 loop spans 16 amino acids. Germline V gene lookup returns CDR1 LGHDT and CDR2 YNNKEL (reference sequence). This CDR3 reads CASSQLTPQTEETQYF. DNA for the CDR3: TGTGCCAGCAGCCAACTAACTCCTCAGACTGAAGAGACCCAGTACTTC.

DNA of the CDR3: TGTGCCAGCAGCTTGGGGACAGGGGTAACAAGGGGAGAGACCCAGTACTTC. Protein: CASSLGTGVTRGETQYF. The V and J genes are TRBV5-8 and TRBJ2-5; 9 nucleotides align to TRBD1. V trimming: 0 bases; J trimming: 4 bases; junction bases outside the gene matches: 10. Looked up from germline, CDR1 is SGHTS and CDR2 is YDEGEE. The CDR3 runs 17 residues.

The chain recombines TRBV10-3 with TRBJ2-5; TRBD2 agrees at 10 bases. The ends lost 8 bases at V and 1 base at J; junction bases unmatched: 7. The CDR3 spans 15 residues. CDR1 ENHRY and CDR2 SYGVKD come from the germline V gene. The CDR3 spells CAIGRSGGSQETQYF. CDR3 in DNA: TGTGCCATCGGACGTAGCGGGGGGTCCCAAGAGACCCAGTACTTC.

V is TRBV5-6 and J is TRBJ2-3; D remains unclear. The CDR3 totals 17 residues. Germline-derived CDR1 and CDR2 are SGHDT and YYEEEE. Trimming took 1 base from V and 4 from J, leaving 19 bases between them. The CDR3 is CASSLFGQTQRADTQYF. Written as DNA, the CDR3 is TGTGCCAGCAGCTTGTTCGGCCAGACTCAACGGGCAGATACGCAGTATTTT.

V is TRBV6-4 and J is TRBJ2-3; TRBD2 aligns across 7 bases. This CDR3 comprises 13 residues. Trimming cost V 0 bases and J 8 bases; bases outside gene matches: 2. Germline V gene data show CDR1 as MRHNA and CDR2 as SNTAGT. The CDR3 loop is CASSDSTSSTQYF. The CDR3 coding sequence is TGTGCCAGCAGTGACTCGACTAGCAGTACGCAGTATTTT.

The CDR3 DNA reads TGTGCCAGCAGTGAGACAGGTGAGCCTGAAGCTTTCTTT. Its protein product is CASSETGEPEAFF. This chain joins TRBV2 and TRBJ1-1, with a weak D call TRBD1 (6 bases). Trimming shortened V by 3 bases and J by 6 bases, and 11 bases separated the two germline ends. Germline values: CDR1 SNHLY, CDR2 FYNNEI. CDR3 length: 13 amino acids.

This chain connects TRBV4-1 to TRBJ2-1; 8 nucleotides line up with TRBD2. This CDR3 is built from 15 residues. Germline assignment: CDR1 MGHRA and CDR2 YSYEKL. J lost 2 bases, V lost 5 bases, and 5 bases had no gene match. The CDR3 sequence: CASSSPGGPYNEQFF. The CDR3 DNA follows: TGCGCCAGCAGCTCACCGGGGGGGCCCTACAATGAGCAGTTCTTC.

The DNA for the CDR3 is TGTGCCAGCAGCGGAGGGGCTCTGCGTACTAATGAAAAACTGTTTTTT. Translated, it gives CASSGGALRTNEKLFF. The chain combines TRBV7-9 with TRBJ1-4, with D possibly TRBD1 on 5 matching bases. This CDR3 contains 16 residues. CDR1 and CDR2 (germline): SEHNR, FQNEAQ (reference sequence). Trimming shortened V by 5 bases and J by 2 bases, and 15 bases separated the two germline ends.

The gene calls are TRBV9 and TRBJ1-6; TRBD1 agrees at 7 bases. The CDR3 is 14 amino acids. Germline CDR1 reads SGDLS; CDR2 reads YYNGEE. Unmatched junction bases numbered 6, after V lost 5 bases and J lost 7 bases. CDR3 sequence (DNA): TGTGCCAGCAGTCGGGACAGTTCAAATTCACCCCTCCACTTT. Translated, it gives CASSRDSSNSPLHF. The complete variable domain, with remaining parts taken from reference TRBV9 and TRBJ1-6, reads DSGVTQTPKHLITATGQRVTLRCSPRSGDLSVYWYQQSLDQGLQFLIQYYNGEERAKGNILERFSAQQFPDLHSELNLSSLELGDSALYFCASSRDSSNSPLHFGNGTRLTVT.

The V and J genes are TRBV4-3 and TRBJ1-4; D unresolved. The CDR3 length is 14 residues. V lost 0 bases and J lost 6, with 8 bases in between. CDR1 and CDR2 (germline): LGHNA, YSLEER. The CDR3 reads CASSQERNDEKLFF. The CDR3 nucleotides read TGCGCCAGCAGCCAAGAGAGGAATGATGAAAAACTGTTTTTT.

The CDR3 protein is CASSSTGGEQFF. CDR3 sequence (DNA): TGTGCCAGCAGCTCTACAGGGGGCGAGCAGTTCTTC. V and J are TRBV5-4 and TRBJ2-1, with 9 bases identical to TRBD1. The CDR3 extends over 12 amino acids. V lost 3 bases and J lost 10; bases outside the gene matches: 2. Germline V CDR1 and CDR2: SGHNT, YYREEE (reference sequence).

About this clone itself: Within the sample, other DNA sequences also encode this same CDR3. In nucleotides, the CDR3 is TGTGCCAGCAGTCCAGGGATGAACACTGAAGCTTTCTTT. Its translation: CASSPGMNTEAFF. The chain links TRBV27 to TRBJ1-1, with a weak D call TRBD1 (5 bases). CDR3 length: 13 residues. From germline, CDR1 is MNHEY and CDR2 SMNVEV (reference sequence). Between the trimmed V and J ends, which lost 5 bases and 0 bases, there was a span of 7 bases.

The chain combines TRBV10-1 with TRBJ2-3; D gene unclear. Germline CDR1 reads WNHNN; CDR2 reads SYGVQD (reference sequence). The CDR3 extends over 12 amino acids. V was pared by 3 bases and J by 6 bases, with 7 bases between. The DNA of the CDR3 is TGCGCCAGCAGTGAATACGGGGATACGCAGTATTTT. This gives the protein CASSEYGDTQYF.

This chain links TRBV18 with TRBJ2-1; 7 nucleotides line up with TRBD2. The trim removed 3 bases at V and 5 bases at J, leaving 16 bases unmatched. The germline V gene has CDR1 KGHSH and CDR2 LQKENI. The CDR3 spans 18 residues. The DNA of the CDR3 is TGTGCCAGCTCACCCCTTTGGATAGCGGGTATGCGAAACAATGAGCAGTTCTTC. Translating it yields CASSPLWIAGMRNNEQFF.

J is TRBJ2-5 and V is TRBV4-2, with D possibly matching TRBD1 (7 bases). The CDR3 loop spans 16 amino acids. Trimming took off 0 bases at V and 4 bases at J, with 15 bases between the two ends. Germline lookup yields CDR1 LGHNA and CDR2 YNFKEQ. The CDR3 nucleotides read TGTGCCAGCAGCCAAGAATTGGGGCAGGGGGGAGAGACCCAGTACTTC. The encoded protein is CASSQELGQGGETQYF.